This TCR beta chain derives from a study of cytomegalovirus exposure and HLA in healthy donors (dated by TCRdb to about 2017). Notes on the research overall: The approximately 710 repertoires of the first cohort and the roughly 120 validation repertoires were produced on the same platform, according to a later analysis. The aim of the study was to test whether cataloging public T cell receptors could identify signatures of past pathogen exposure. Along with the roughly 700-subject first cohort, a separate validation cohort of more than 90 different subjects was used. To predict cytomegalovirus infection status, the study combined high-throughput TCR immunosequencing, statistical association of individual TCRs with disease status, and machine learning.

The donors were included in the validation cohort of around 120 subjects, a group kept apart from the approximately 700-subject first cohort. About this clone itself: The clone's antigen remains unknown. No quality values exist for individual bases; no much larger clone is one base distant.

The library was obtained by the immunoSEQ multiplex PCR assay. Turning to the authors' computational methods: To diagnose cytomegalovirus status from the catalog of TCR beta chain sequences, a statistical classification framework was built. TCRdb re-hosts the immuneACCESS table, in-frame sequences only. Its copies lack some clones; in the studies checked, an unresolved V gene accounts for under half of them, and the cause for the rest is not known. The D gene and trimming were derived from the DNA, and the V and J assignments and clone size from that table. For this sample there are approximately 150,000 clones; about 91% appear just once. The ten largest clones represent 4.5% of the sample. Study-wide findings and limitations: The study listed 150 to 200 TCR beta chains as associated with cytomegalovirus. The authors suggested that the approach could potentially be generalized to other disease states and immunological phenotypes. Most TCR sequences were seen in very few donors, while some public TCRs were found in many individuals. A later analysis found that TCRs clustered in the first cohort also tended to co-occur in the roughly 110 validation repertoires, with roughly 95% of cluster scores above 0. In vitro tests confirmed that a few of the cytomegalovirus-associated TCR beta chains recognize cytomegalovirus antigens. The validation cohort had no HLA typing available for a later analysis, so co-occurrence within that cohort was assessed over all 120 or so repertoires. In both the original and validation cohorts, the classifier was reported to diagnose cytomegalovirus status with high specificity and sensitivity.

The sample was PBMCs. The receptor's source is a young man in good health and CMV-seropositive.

The DNA sequence reads TGCGCCAGCAGCCAAGGCACAGGGGGCAATCAGCCCCAGCATTTT. The translation is CASSQGTGGNQPQHF. The chain is encoded by TRBV4-1 joined to TRBJ1-5, and TRBD1 aligns with 7 junction nucleotides. CDR1 and CDR2 are read off the germline V gene as MGHRA and YSYEKL. Counted from cysteine to phenylalanine, this CDR3 has 15 amino acids. The sequence is cut down to CDR3 DNA, 45 bases in frame from base 1. At the junction V is shortened by 1 base and J by 2 bases; bases outside the gene matches: 2.